The present T cell receptor beta chain was sequenced within a study of beta chain features in type 1 diabetes. Study outcomes and limitations: TCRB CDR3s were moderately but significantly shorter in Type 1 diabetes patients in all four CD4+ subsets.

TCRB transcripts that were expressed got sequenced, as all of the isolated RNA had been reverse transcribed. Assay: immunoSEQ multiplex PCR; the TCRdb copy retains only in-frame clones and omits some. The sample contains about 27,000 clones, approximately 55% of which appear only once. Concerning this clone: Antigen unknown.

With 6 bases removed from V and 1 base from J, the gap between germline ends came to 16 bases. CDR3 length: 15 residues. Per the germline V gene, CDR1 is MNHNY and CDR2 is SVGAGI (reference sequence). This TCR came from a woman between 18 and 30 years old with type 1 diabetes. Sequencing was performed on Tregs from blood. This rearrangement joins TRBV6-6 to TRBJ2-7; D possibly corresponds to TRBD2 (6 bases). CDR3 sequence reads: CASRPSGQKSYEQYF. CDR3 in DNA: TGTGCCAGCAGGCCCAGCGGGCAAAAGTCCTACGAGCAGTACTTC.